The source of this TCR beta chain is a study of shared clonotypes between healthy human individuals. This CDR3 spans 18 amino acids. The ends lost 3 bases at V and 7 bases at J; junction bases unmatched: 16. The V gene's germline CDR1 is SGHDT and CDR2 YYEEEE. CD45RO negativity and positive selection for CCR7 defined naive CD8 cells, a population that excluded terminally differentiated effector memory CD45RA+ cells. The table came from immunoSEQ multiplex PCR; TCRdb's copy has only in-frame clones and leaves some out. Counted here are some 2 million clones, about 95% occurring once; the ten biggest clones make up around 1.1%.

The sequencing sample was made of naive CD8+ T cells sorted from blood. The V call is TRBV5-6, the J call TRBJ1-5, with 10 bases aligning to TRBD1. The receptor was derived from a man aged 18-30 years in good health. CDR3 coding DNA: TGTGCCAGCAGCTGGATCGGGGCGGACAGGGGGAGCGGACAGCCCCAGCATTTT. Its translation: CASSWIGADRGSGQPQHF.